Reported below is one TCR beta chain. These data originate in a study of blood T cell repertoires in COVID-19. Study context: Sources were T cells, B-cell-depleted T cells, or PBMCs; the material itself was cDNA or gDNA.

Germline V gene lookup returns CDR1 LNHDA and CDR2 SQIVND (reference sequence). This CDR3 contains 14 residues. The junction had 7 bases not matched to a gene; V was cut back by 5 bases and J by 5 bases. Some clones are missing from TCRdb's copy, which holds only in-frame ones; the method was immunoSEQ multiplex PCR. The sample includes 150,000 to 200,000 clones, roughly 76% of them seen just once. This chain connects TRBV19 to TRBJ1-2, with 8 bases that match TRBD1. The source is an elderly woman with COVID-19, enrolled during active disease. The sequenced material came from peripheral blood. The chain's CDR3 is CASSPRTGRYGYTF. The CDR3 nucleotides read TGTGCCAGTAGTCCCCGGACAGGGCGTTATGGCTACACCTTC. Using reference TRBV19 and TRBJ1-2 for the parts outside the CDR3, the full variable domain is DGGITQSPKYLFRKEGQNVTLSCEQNLNHDAMYWYRQDPGQGLRLIYYSQIVNDFQKGDIAEGYSVSREKKESFPLTVTSAQKNPTAFYLCASSPRTGRYGYTFGSGTRLTVV.